One and the same sample provided the 27 T cell receptor beta chains below, sequenced in a study of cytomegalovirus exposure and HLA in healthy donors. Use of 60 Vbeta and 13 Jbeta primers characterized the PCR. Repertoires were generated with immunoSEQ multiplex PCR, while TCRdb's copy carries only in-frame clones and drops some. The sample lists about 160,000 clones; roughly four fifths were seen once. The sample comprised PBMCs. These receptors all come from a male donor in good health and CMV-seropositive.

This chain connects TRBV9 to TRBJ1-4; TRBD1 agrees at 7 bases. The V segment lost 2 bases and the J segment 7 bases; nucleotides outside the gene matches: 5. The CDR3 is 14 amino acids. From germline, CDR1 is SGDLS and CDR2 YYNGEE. The CDR3 spells CASSVSGQREKLFF. CDR3 DNA sequence: TGTGCCAGCAGCGTTTCGGGACAGCGTGAAAAACTGTTTTTT. Combining the CDR3 with reference TRBV9 and TRBJ1-4 gives the whole variable domain DSGVTQTPKHLITATGQRVTLRCSPRSGDLSVYWYQQSLDQGLQFLIQYYNGEERAKGNILERFSAQQFPDLHSELNLSSLELGDSALYFCASSVSGQREKLFFGSGTQLSVL.

The DNA for the CDR3 is TGTGCCAGCAGTTTATACAGGAACAATGAGCAGTTCTTC. Amino acids: CASSLYRNNEQFF. V usage is TRBV27 and J usage is TRBJ2-1; D may be TRBD1 (5 bases). The CDR3 is made up of 13 amino acids. Trimming removed 1 base from V and 5 bases from J, with 6 bases in between. Germline loops: CDR1 MNHEY, CDR2 SMNVEV (reference sequence).

The chain recombines TRBV10-3 with TRBJ2-7, with 9 bases aligning to TRBD2. The CDR3 covers 18 residues. V gave up 2 bases and J gave up 3 bases; unmatched junction bases: 14. CDR1 and CDR2 from the germline V gene are ENHRY and SYGVKD. The CDR3 region is CAISEPTRKREVFYEQYF. In DNA, the CDR3 is TGTGCCATCAGTGAGCCGACACGAAAGCGGGAGGTGTTCTACGAGCAGTACTTC.

The chain employs TRBV7-9 and TRBJ2-2; the match to TRBD2 covers 7 bases. The ends lost 1 base at V and 1 base at J; junction bases unmatched: 3. The CDR3 has 16 amino acids. In germline, CDR1 is SEHNR, CDR2 FQNEAQ (reference sequence). CDR3 in amino acids: CASSLGLAENTGELFF. The CDR3 DNA reads TGTGCCAGCAGCTTAGGCCTAGCGGAGAACACCGGGGAGCTGTTTTTT.

This clone occurred once. The V and J genes are TRBV5-4 and TRBJ2-1, with TRBD2 matching over 14 bases. Per germline, CDR1 SGHNT and CDR2 YYREEE (reference sequence). The length of the CDR3 is 16 residues. V was clipped by 2 bases and J by 10 bases; unmatched bases: 8. CDR3: CASSLPGLAGDLEQFF. CDR3 in DNA: TGTGCCAGCAGCTTACCGGGACTAGCGGGAGATTTGGAGCAGTTCTTC.

The V gene is TRBV27, the J gene TRBJ1-1; the match to TRBD1 covers 9 bases. The CDR3 has 13 amino acids. The V gene end was trimmed by 5 bases and the J gene end by 7 bases; junction bases not matched to a gene: 5. Germline V gene data show CDR1 as MNHEY and CDR2 as SMNVEV (reference sequence). Here the CDR3 DNA reads TGTGCCAGCAGTCCCTACAGGGGGCTTGAAGCTTTCTTT. It is translated as CASSPYRGLEAFF.

The genes are TRBV18 and TRBJ1-5; unclear D gene. Germline V CDR1 and CDR2: KGHSH, LQKENI. Trimming took off 4 bases at V and 5 bases at J, with 9 bases between the two ends. This CDR3 has 13 residues. The CDR3 sequence is CASSLGEDQPQHF. Written as DNA, the CDR3 is TGTGCCAGCTCACTCGGCGAGGATCAGCCCCAGCATTTT.

This clone has only a few counts. The chain recombines TRBV15 with TRBJ1-6, with 9 bases identical to TRBD1. CDR3 length: 14 residues. With V trimmed by 9 bases and J by 7 bases, 7 bases remained unmatched. From germline, CDR1 is LNHNV and CDR2 YYDKDF (reference sequence). In DNA form, the CDR3 reads TGTGCCACGAAATGGGGACAGGGAAATTCACCCCTCCACTTT. It encodes CATKWGQGNSPLHF.

V gene TRBV28 combines with J gene TRBJ1-1; D might be TRBD1 (5 bases). V was clipped by 6 bases and J by 7 bases, with 15 bases between them. The length of the CDR3 is 13 residues. In germline, CDR1 is MDHEN, CDR2 SYDVKM. CDR3 bases: TGTGCCAGCAGATCCCCGGGGGGGGTTGAAGCTTTCTTT. Encoded protein: CASRSPGGVEAFF.

Comments on this clone: The CDR3 carries no conserved terminal phenylalanine or tryptophan, so it likely arises from a read error. The limits of the CDR3 on the DNA are not certain, so only TCRdb's listed CDR3 is given. V and J are TRBV4-1 and TRBJ1-2; TRBD1 is taken as the D call from the table, unchecked against the DNA. With termini counted, the CDR3 has 13 amino acids. CDR1 and CDR2 from the germline V gene are MGHRA and YSYEKL. CDR3 protein: CASSQVLFSWEGV.

This clone was seen more than once but under ten times. The V and J genes are TRBV4-3 and TRBJ2-6; no clear D gene. CDR1 and CDR2 from the germline V gene are LGHNA and YSLEER. The CDR3 covers 17 residues. Deletions cut 0 bases from V and 0 bases from J, with 9 bases between. As DNA, the CDR3 is TGCGCCAGCAGCCAAGACGGGTCCAGCTCTGGGGCCAACGTCCTGACTTTC. Its protein is CASSQDGSSSGANVLTF.

V is TRBV2 and J is TRBJ2-1, with D hard to call. Germline V gene data show CDR1 as SNHLY and CDR2 as FYNNEI. This CDR3 comprises 15 residues. The germline V and J ends were trimmed by 0 bases and 4 bases, with 10 bases remaining between them. The CDR3 sequence is CASSEAPTLYNEQFF. Here the CDR3 DNA reads TGTGCCAGCAGTGAAGCCCCGACACTTTACAATGAGCAGTTCTTC.

The chain is built from TRBV27 and TRBJ2-1, with 13 bases matching TRBD2. The ends lost 4 bases at V and 8 bases at J; junction bases unmatched: 5. The CDR3 totals 15 residues. Germline loops: CDR1 MNHEY, CDR2 SMNVEV (reference sequence). The CDR3 coding sequence is TGTGCCAGCAGTTGGGGGACTAGCGGGATCTATGAGCAGTTCTTC. This codes for CASSWGTSGIYEQFF.

V gene TRBV18 combines with J gene TRBJ1-4; D is unclear. Per germline, CDR1 KGHSH and CDR2 LQKENI. This CDR3 spans 14 amino acids. Trimming left V 5 bases short and J 5 bases short, with 12 bases between. CDR3 in amino acids: CASSTGLSNEKLFF. DNA for the CDR3: TGTGCCAGCTCAACCGGACTCAGCAATGAAAAACTGTTTTTT.

The rearrangement uses TRBV19 and TRBJ2-3; 9 bases line up with TRBD1. This CDR3 contains 15 residues. Germline-derived CDR1 and CDR2 are LNHDA and SQIVND (reference sequence). The V segment lost 3 bases and the J segment 3 bases; nucleotides outside the gene matches: 4. CDR3 residues: CASSMAGQGTDTQYF. CDR3 sequence (DNA): TGTGCCAGTAGTATGGCTGGACAGGGGACAGATACGCAGTATTTT.

Notes on this clone: Other DNA sequences in this specimen translate into the identical CDR3. This chain connects TRBV18 to TRBJ1-4, with D perhaps matching TRBD1 (5 bases). This CDR3 comprises 16 residues. CDR1 and CDR2 (germline): KGHSH, LQKENI. With 2 bases removed from V and 0 bases from J, the gap between germline ends came to 10 bases. This CDR3 is CASSPRQGTTNEKLFF. In DNA, the CDR3 is TGTGCCAGCTCACCAAGGCAGGGTACAACTAATGAAAAACTGTTTTTT. The complete variable domain, with remaining parts taken from reference TRBV18 and TRBJ1-4, reads NAGVMQNPRHLVRRRGQEARLRCSPMKGHSHVYWYRQLPEEGLKFMVYLQKENIIDESGMPKERFSAEFPKEGPSILRIQQVVRGDSAAYFCASSPRQGTTNEKLFFGSGTQLSVL.

CDR3 nucleotides: TGTGCCAGCACCGCCGACACAATTAGCTCCTACGAGCAGTACTTC. Amino acids: CASTADTISSYEQYF. V usage is TRBV6-1 and J usage is TRBJ2-7; D not certain. CDR1 and CDR2 (germline): MNHNS, SASEGT. V was pared by 7 bases and J by 0 bases, with 16 bases between. The CDR3 extends over 15 amino acids.

V usage is TRBV18 and J usage is TRBJ1-2, with D possibly being TRBD1 (5 bases). The CDR3 loop spans 14 amino acids. Germline V lookup: CDR1 KGHSH, CDR2 LQKENI. V was clipped by 3 bases and J by 0 bases, with 8 bases between them. The CDR3 loop is CASSPGLANYGYTF. The CDR3, as DNA: TGTGCCAGCTCACCGGGGCTCGCTAACTATGGCTACACCTTC.

This chain uses TRBV7-6 with TRBJ2-1; 9 bases match TRBD2. J was trimmed by 7 bases and V by 4 bases; bases with no gene match: 8. This CDR3 spans 15 amino acids. In germline, CDR1 is SGHVS, CDR2 FNYEAQ. CDR3: CASSSLGSGSNEQFF. The CDR3 nucleotides read TGTGCCAGCAGCTCCCTGGGTAGCGGGAGTAATGAGCAGTTCTTC.

This chain joins TRBV30 and TRBJ2-1, with a possible D match to TRBD2 (6 bases). Trimming removed 0 bases from V and 10 bases from J, with 13 bases in between. Germline loops: CDR1 GTSNPN, CDR2 SVGIG (reference sequence). This CDR3 is 13 amino acids long. CDR3 in amino acids: CAWSVVGGAEQFF. CDR3 in DNA: TGTGCCTGGAGTGTAGTTGGCGGGGCCGAGCAGTTCTTC. The complete variable domain, with remaining parts taken from reference TRBV30 and TRBJ2-1, reads SQTIHQWPATLVQPVGSPLSLECTVEGTSNPNLYWYRQAAGRGLQLLFYSVGIGQISSEVPQNLSASRPQDRQFILSSKKLLLSDSGFYLCAWSVVGGAEQFFGPGTRLTVL.

The chain uses TRBV15 and TRBJ2-2; possibly TRBD2 for D (5 bases). The CDR3 sequence is 15 residues long. Germline CDR1 LNHNV, CDR2 YYDKDF (reference sequence). V lost 0 bases to trimming and J lost 3 bases, with 8 bases between them. For the CDR3, the DNA is TGTGCCACCAGCAGAGATCTCGGGGACACCGGGGAGCTGTTTTTT. The encoded protein is CATSRDLGDTGELFF. The whole variable domain, remainder taken from reference TRBV15 and TRBJ2-2, is DAMVIQNPRYQVTQFGKPVTLSCSQTLNHNVMYWYQQKSSQAPKLLFHYYDKDFNNEADTPDNFQSRRPNTSFCFLDIRSPGLGDTAMYLCATSRDLGDTGELFFGEGSRLTVL.

This clone was recorded a few times. The chain employs TRBV19 and TRBJ1-1, with D perhaps matching TRBD1 (6 bases). V was pared by 7 bases and J by 2 bases, with 14 bases between. The CDR3 sequence is 14 residues long. Germline lookup yields CDR1 LNHDA and CDR2 SQIVND (reference sequence). In DNA, the CDR3 is TGTGCCAGTAATACAGGGAGGGGAAACACTGAAGCTTTCTTT. Its translation: CASNTGRGNTEAFF. Combining the CDR3 with reference TRBV19 and TRBJ1-1 gives the whole variable domain DGGITQSPKYLFRKEGQNVTLSCEQNLNHDAMYWYRQDPGQGLRLIYYSQIVNDFQKGDIAEGYSVSREKKESFPLTVTSAQKNPTAFYLCASNTGRGNTEAFFGQGTRLTVV.

This rearrangement joins TRBV10-3 to TRBJ2-7; 13 nucleotides line up with TRBD2. The CDR3 is 14 residues long. Germline trimming cut 10 bases from V and 5 bases from J; bases unmatched to any gene: 8. Germline loops: CDR1 ENHRY, CDR2 SYGVKD. The CDR3, as DNA: TGTGCCAGCAGCGGACTAGCGGGAGCCCACGAGCAGTACTTC. It encodes CASSGLAGAHEQYF.

The V and J genes are TRBV27 and TRBJ1-1; no firm D call. The CDR3 is made up of 14 amino acids. From germline, CDR1 is MNHEY and CDR2 SMNVEV (reference sequence). V was cut by 1 base and J by 6 bases, with 12 bases left in between. This CDR3 is CASSLYPLGAEAFF. Here the CDR3 DNA reads TGTGCCAGCAGTTTATACCCCCTAGGCGCTGAAGCTTTCTTT.

The chain couples TRBV7-8 to TRBJ1-3; D might be TRBD1 (5 bases). The germline V gene encodes CDR1 SGHVS and CDR2 FQNEAQ. V was clipped by 4 bases and J by 1 base, with 20 bases between them. The CDR3 has 18 residues. The CDR3: CASSSTQGGLLSGNTIYF. The CDR3 coding sequence is TGTGCCAGCAGCTCGACCCAGGGAGGGCTTTTATCTGGAAACACCATATATTTT.

Only a few counts were recorded for this clone. This sequence joins TRBV7-8 and TRBJ2-5, with a tentative D call TRBD1 (5 bases). The germline V gene has CDR1 SGHVS and CDR2 FQNEAQ. Trimming removed 3 bases at V and 2 bases at J, with 13 bases between. This CDR3 has 15 residues. The CDR3 DNA is TGTGCCAGCAGCTTGAGTCAGGGAATTCAAGAGACCCAGTACTTC. Protein product: CASSLSQGIQETQYF.

This clone occurred once. The chain carries TRBV21-1 and TRBJ2-7; TRBD1, the table's D call, was not compared with the DNA. TRBV21-1 is a pseudogene. The CDR3 spans 14 residues. The CDR3 loop is CAHLYRDRACEQYF. DNA for the CDR3: TGTGCCCACCTCTACCGGGACAGGGCTTGCGAGCAGTACTTC.